This T cell receptor (beta chain) was found in a study of blood T cell repertoires in COVID-19 (TCRdb year 2020). Broadly, across the study: The collaborator samples originated in the United States, Italy and Spain and spanned the acute and convalescent phases of COVID-19. The material from the prospective study consisted of cDNA or gDNA derived from T cells, B-cell-depleted T cells, or PBMCs. Deeply sampled blood TCRbeta repertoires from subjects exposed to, actively infected with, or recovered from COVID-19 were included in the dataset. The repertoires were made available in a free public database intended to serve as a resource for research on the immune response to SARS-CoV-2. The samples were drawn from two sources: the first 160 participants of the ongoing ImmuneRACE study, and 1,000 to 1,500 subjects contributed by 6 global collaborators. Nearly every sample came with metadata listing a de-identified subject ID, COVID-19 status, age in years and sex. Where HLA class I and class II types were available, the types were taken from metadata supplied by the sample provider, not from assay-based typing.

TCRbeta CDR3 regions were amplified from genomic DNA using the immunoSEQ Assay, a bias-controlled multiplex PCR. The source study handled its data this way. The number of nucleated cells in each sample was estimated from the amplification of reference gene primers within the assay. Sequence reads were collapsed and filtered to measure the absolute abundance of every unique TCRbeta CDR3 rearrangement. For each sample, productive Simpson clonality was calculated by taking the square root of Simpson's diversity index across productive rearrangements. Held by TCRdb, this immuneACCESS table contains in-frame sequences only and omits some clones. Under half of the omission traces to an unresolved V gene where checked; the cause of the rest is unknown. That table is the source of V, J and clone size, and D and trimming were worked out from the DNA. For this sample the table gives 250,000 to 350,000 clones, of which roughly 90% were detected only once. The top ten hold 15% to 20% of the sample.

General findings and caveats noted by the study authors: The amount of clinical and demographic metadata varied by source and participant and was provided uncurated.

A note on this clone: What this receptor recognizes is not known. Per-nucleotide qualities are absent, and no much larger clonotype sits a single base away.

Enrolling through a virtual design, the prospective study's participants ranged in age from roughly 18 to 95 years and lived across roughly 23 United States geographic areas. To assign participants to cohorts, the prospective study relied on clinical history that participants themselves reported in a screening survey and a study questionnaire. ImmuneRACE Cohort 3 recovered participants were defined by two consecutive negative NP/OP PCR tests, healthcare professional clearance, or symptom resolution. In the prospective study, mobile phlebotomists collected whole blood, serum and a nasopharyngeal or oropharyngeal swab from each participant. Participants in the prospective study had the option to provide additional blood draws and questionnaires over a roughly 2-month period. Before DNA extraction, prospective study blood samples were shipped either frozen or at room temperature. Counted from cysteine to phenylalanine, this CDR3 has 14 amino acids. The entry retains the CDR3 DNA only, 42 bases that are in frame from base 1. Taken from the germline V gene, the CDR1 and CDR2 loops are SNHLY and FYNNEI. V is shortened by 3 bases, J by 3 bases, and the region joining them spans 9 bases.

Material: PBMCs or T cells enriched from blood (not recorded which). The chain is made from TRBV2 and TRBJ1-5, with TRBD1 as a weak D call on 6 bases. The TCR comes from a woman under 40 who had recovered from COVID-19. The DNA sequence follows: TGTGCCAGCAGTGAGGACAGATTCAATCAGCCCCAGCATTTT. Translated, it gives CASSEDRFNQPQHF.